This T cell receptor beta chain was captured by sequencing in a study of cytomegalovirus exposure and HLA in healthy donors. Study-level findings and limits: Among the CMV-associated chains, three were confirmed in vitro as specific for CMV antigens.

TCRdb keeps only in-frame clones here, not all; method: immunoSEQ multiplex PCR. The data contain 280,000 or so clones, around 87% of them singletons. The germline CDR1 and CDR2 sequences are SNHLY and FYNNEI. The CDR3 totals 15 residues. V was shortened by 7 bases and J by 4 bases, with 17 bases between the two germline ends. Worth noting for this clone: No antigen is known for it.

This clonotype originated in a woman aged 18 to 35 in good health and CMV-seronegative. The chain has TRBV2 and TRBJ2-1; D perhaps matches TRBD2 (6 bases). Sample: PBMCs. The chain's CDR3 is CASKSNSGKYNEQFF. As DNA, the CDR3 is TGTGCCAGCAAAAGTAATAGCGGAAAGTACAATGAGCAGTTCTTC.